This TCR beta chain was recorded in a study of T cell changes during pregnancy in multiple sclerosis. Per the germline V gene, CDR1 is MNHEY and CDR2 is SMNVEV (reference sequence). The J segment lost 4 bases and the V segment lost 6 bases, leaving 2 bases of the junction unmatched. The CDR3 spans 13 residues. The assay was immunoSEQ multiplex PCR, and TCRdb's table has in-frame clones only and misses some. The top ten clones hold approximately 1.7% of a sample with approximately 97,000 clones, 91% of them seen once. This clonotype was sampled from a female donor in good health, enrolled as a control in a pregnancy study. The chain links TRBV27 to TRBJ2-7; 11 bases are shared with TRBD1. The sample here was peripheral blood, taken after pregnancy. The CDR3, as DNA: TGTGCCAGCAGCCGGGACAGGGGGTACGAGCAGTACTTC. Amino acid sequence: CASSRDRGYEQYF.